The TCR beta chain described here comes from a study of T cell changes during pregnancy in multiple sclerosis. The CDR3 has 15 amino acids. V shed 5 bases and J 5 bases; nucleotides not matched to a gene: 11. Germline CDR1 reads MNHEY; CDR2 reads SMNVEV (reference sequence). Profiling relied on immunoSEQ multiplex PCR, and the TCRdb table lists in-frame clones only, not all of them. The sample has over 40,000 clones, almost 95% seen once. The rearrangement links TRBV27 to TRBJ1-2; 7 bases agree with TRBD1. The sequences come from peripheral blood, collected in the third trimester of pregnancy. This receptor was obtained from a female donor with multiple sclerosis, enrolled in a pregnancy study. The CDR3 DNA follows: TGTGCCAGCAGTACTAAGGGGGCCCGAGCATATGGCTACACCTTC. As protein: CASSTKGARAYGYTF.